A single sample gave rise to the 3 T cell receptor beta chains below, sequenced in a study of T cells in women clearing cervical HPV infection. Sequencing used immunoSEQ multiplex PCR; TCRdb keeps in-frame clones, though not all of them. The record lists about 40,000 clones, of which the ten most abundant hold 4.8%. The sequencing sample was made of blood buffy coat. The origin of the receptors is a woman between 18 and 75 years old with a cervical HPV16 infection that either progressed to CIN3+ or cleared (not recorded which).

For this clone: The read stops 3 residues short of the end of the CDR3; the missing end is completed from the germline J gene. J is TRBJ1-3 and V is TRBV7-6; tentatively, D is TRBD1 (5 bases). V lost 1 base, J lost 4 bases, and 14 bases lay in between. This CDR3 comprises 16 residues. Per the germline V gene, CDR1 is SGHVS and CDR2 is FNYEAQ. Incomplete CDR3 DNA: TGTGCCAGCAGCTTAGGAGCAGGGAACACCGGAAACACC. Amino acids: CASSLGAGNTGNT. The complete CDR3 sequence is CASSLGAGNTGNTIYF.

In regard to this clone: The read stops 3 residues short of the end of the CDR3; the missing end is completed from the germline J gene. This chain links TRBV12-3 or TRBV12-4 with TRBJ1-4; 7 nucleotides align to TRBD1. The length of the CDR3 is 17 residues. The V gene end was trimmed by 3 bases and the J gene end by 2 bases; junction bases not matched to a gene: 9. CDR3 DNA, as far as it was read: TGTGCCAGCAGTTTTTGGGCAGGGGGGTCGACTAATGAAAAA. It is translated as CASSFWAGGSTNEK. The whole CDR3 region reads CASSFWAGGSTNEKLFF.

About this clone itself: The DNA ends 3 residues before the CDR3 does, and the rest of the CDR3 is filled in from the germline J gene. V is TRBV5-1 and J is TRBJ2-2; 9 positions match TRBD1. The CDR3 length is 18 residues. V lost 4 bases and J lost 5; bases outside the gene matches: 15. Germline V CDR1 and CDR2: SGHRS, YFSETQ. CDR3: CASSNRGTGIKGTGELFF. The sequenced part of the CDR3 DNA is TGCGCCAGCAGCAACCGGGGGACAGGGATTAAAGGGACCGGGGAG.